The 29 T cell receptor beta chains below come from one sample, sequenced in a study of control samples from healthy donors and cancer patients. Libraries were prepared by immunoSEQ multiplex PCR; TCRdb keeps only in-frame clonotypes and omits some of them. The repertoire includes 150,000 to 180,000 clones, around 96% of them detected once, and about 5% sits in the top ten. Sequencing was performed on blood. These receptors originate from a man between 35 and 55 years old in good health.

This rearrangement joins TRBV28 to TRBJ1-1, with D possibly being TRBD1 (6 bases). The V end was cut by 6 bases, the J end by 3 bases, with 23 bases between. The CDR3 runs to 17 residues. Germline lookup yields CDR1 MDHEN and CDR2 SYDVKM. The CDR3 sequence is CASRTGQRLTRDTEAFF. As DNA, the CDR3 is TGTGCCAGCAGAACCGGACAGCGCCTGACGAGGGACACTGAAGCTTTCTTT.

The chain combines TRBV28 with TRBJ1-5, with 7 bases matching TRBD1. Germline CDR1 MDHEN, CDR2 SYDVKM. This CDR3 has 17 residues. V shed 5 bases and J 6 bases; nucleotides not matched to a gene: 16. The CDR3 here is CASSPLGTVKRRQPQHF. Written as DNA, the CDR3 is TGTGCCAGCAGTCCCCTGGGGACAGTAAAGCGTCGTCAGCCCCAGCATTTT.

DNA of the CDR3: TGTGCCAGTAGTAGGACAGAGAACACTGAAGCTTTCTTT. Translation gives CASSRTENTEAFF. V is TRBV19 and J is TRBJ1-1; tentative D call: TRBD1 (6 bases). CDR1 is LNHDA and CDR2 is SQIVND in the germline V gene (reference sequence). V was clipped by 4 bases and J by 1 base, with 7 bases between them. The CDR3 has 13 amino acids. Complete variable domain (other parts from reference TRBV19 and TRBJ1-1): DGGITQSPKYLFRKEGQNVTLSCEQNLNHDAMYWYRQDPGQGLRLIYYSQIVNDFQKGDIAEGYSVSREKKESFPLTVTSAQKNPTAFYLCASSRTENTEAFFGQGTRLTVV.

This clone was seen only a few times. The gene calls are TRBV2 and TRBJ1-2; the D gene is possibly TRBD1 (5 bases). Deletions cut 6 bases from V and 8 bases from J, with 16 bases between. The CDR3 consists of 13 residues. The germline V gene has CDR1 SNHLY and CDR2 FYNNEI. DNA for the CDR3: TGTGCCAGCAGCGACCCCGTCCGGGACGGCTACACCTTC. This gives the protein CASSDPVRDGYTF.

DNA of the CDR3: TGCGCCAGCAGCCAAGATGGCGGTATCGGCTCTAGCACAGATACGCAGTATTTT. Translating gives CASSQDGGIGSSTDTQYF. The chain employs TRBV4-1 and TRBJ2-3, with unresolved D. The CDR3 is 18 amino acids. V lost 0 bases, J lost 0 bases, and 16 bases lay in between. CDR1 is MGHRA and CDR2 is YSYEKL in the germline V gene.

This sequence joins TRBV15 and TRBJ1-1, with D maybe TRBD1 (6 bases). The ends were cut back, 0 bases at V and 6 bases at J, with 14 bases in the middle. CDR1 is LNHNV and CDR2 is YYDKDF in the germline V gene (reference sequence). The CDR3 contains 15 residues. The CDR3 DNA reads TGTGCCACCAGCAGAGACAGGGGAGTGTCGGCTGAAGCTTTCTTT. Protein product: CATSRDRGVSAEAFF.

The rearrangement uses TRBV29-1 and TRBJ1-3; 11 nucleotides match TRBD1. Trimming cost V 5 bases and J 5 bases; bases outside gene matches: 2. Germline assignment: CDR1 SQVTM and CDR2 ANQGSEA. CDR3 size: 13 residues. The CDR3 region has the DNA TGCAGCGTTCTGGACAGGGGGCGAAACACCATATATTTT. This sequence encodes CSVLDRGRNTIYF.

The V gene is TRBV19, the J gene TRBJ2-2; D perhaps matches TRBD2 (6 bases). Germline CDR1 and CDR2: LNHDA and SQIVND (reference sequence). V was trimmed by 10 bases and J by 5 bases, leaving 17 bases between them. The CDR3 totals 14 residues. The CDR3 sequence: CATRRDSITGELFF. The CDR3 DNA is TGTGCCACCCGACGGGACTCCATTACCGGGGAGCTGTTTTTT.

The chain is built from TRBV7-9 and TRBJ2-1; 7 bases agree with TRBD2. Germline V gene sequence: CDR1 SEHNR, CDR2 FQNEAQ (reference sequence). This CDR3 region has 13 residues. J lost 10 bases, V lost 5 bases, and 8 bases had no gene match. This CDR3 is CASSPESGAEQFF. As DNA, the CDR3 is TGTGCCAGCAGCCCGGAAAGCGGGGCCGAGCAGTTCTTC.

The chain links TRBV30 to TRBJ1-2; 8 positions match TRBD1. The CDR3 totals 14 residues. Germline loops: CDR1 GTSNPN, CDR2 SVGIG (reference sequence). V gave up 4 bases and J gave up 6 bases; unmatched junction bases: 10. The CDR3 DNA reads TGTGCCTGGACCGAAACTCAGACAGGGGATGGCTACACCTTC. Its protein product is CAWTETQTGDGYTF.

The gene calls are TRBV6-5 and TRBJ1-1; no definite D call. V lost 11 bases and J lost 0, with 16 bases in between. The CDR3 consists of 14 residues. Germline CDR1 and CDR2: MNHEY and SVGAGI. The CDR3 region is CAGTQKSMNTEAFF. CDR3 nucleotides: TGTGCCGGCACCCAAAAGTCAATGAACACTGAAGCTTTCTTT.

This rearrangement joins TRBV7-9 to TRBJ2-7; D gene unclear. Trimming removed 5 bases from V and 7 bases from J, with 15 bases in between. The length of the CDR3 is 13 residues. The germline gives CDR1 SEHNR, CDR2 FQNEAQ (reference sequence). CDR3 residues: CASSRTQLGEQYF. The CDR3 DNA is TGTGCCAGCAGCCGGACGCAACTGGGGGAGCAGTACTTC.

This chain joins TRBV11-2 and TRBJ1-1; perhaps TRBD1 as D (5 bases). CDR1 SGHAT and CDR2 FQNNGV come from the germline V gene. The CDR3 runs 13 residues. Trimming removed 3 bases at V and 5 bases at J, with 10 bases between. The CDR3 DNA reads as TGTGCCAGCAGCTTGGTTGGGGGGACTGAAGCTTTCTTT. Translation: CASSLVGGTEAFF.

The CDR3 protein is CASSFVTGGNQPQHF. CDR3 coding DNA: TGCGCCAGCAGCTTCGTGACAGGGGGCAATCAGCCCCAGCATTTT. The chain carries TRBV4-1 and TRBJ1-5; 8 bases match TRBD1. CDR3 length: 15 amino acids. The germline V gene has CDR1 MGHRA and CDR2 YSYEKL. V shed 5 bases, J shed 2 bases, and the junction held 5 bases outside the gene matches.

The V and J genes are TRBV5-4 and TRBJ2-1; weak D call: TRBD2 (5 bases). The V gene lost 4 bases and the J gene lost 3 bases, with 14 bases spanning the gap. This CDR3 region has 15 residues. Per germline, CDR1 SGHNT and CDR2 YYREEE (reference sequence). This CDR3 reads CASSSGPGYYNEQFF. CDR3 bases: TGTGCCAGCAGCAGCGGACCTGGGTACTACAATGAGCAGTTCTTC. Full variable domain (outside the CDR3, taken from reference TRBV5-4 and TRBJ2-1): ETGVTQSPTHLIKTRGQQVTLRCSSQSGHNTVSWYQQALGQGPQFIFQYYREEENGRGNFPPRFSGLQFPNYSSELNVNALELDDSALYLCASSSGPGYYNEQFFGPGTRLTVL.

The chain links TRBV24-1 to TRBJ2-1; D is perhaps TRBD1 (6 bases). The CDR3 runs to 16 residues. CDR1 and CDR2 (germline): KGHDR, SFDVKD. V was shortened by 1 base and J by 5 bases, with 14 bases between the two germline ends. CDR3 sequence: CATSDLTRGGNNEQFF. The CDR3 DNA sequence: TGTGCCACCAGTGATTTAACCAGGGGCGGCAACAATGAGCAGTTCTTC.

This chain uses TRBV19 with TRBJ2-3; weak D call: TRBD2 (5 bases). CDR1 LNHDA and CDR2 SQIVND come from the germline V gene (reference sequence). V lost 7 bases and J lost 5, with 19 bases in between. The length of the CDR3 is 15 residues. CDR3 bases: TGTGCCAGTACCTCGGTCGGGGTGGCGGGAGATACGCAGTATTTT. Encoded protein: CASTSVGVAGDTQYF. The full variable domain, in which reference TRBV19 and TRBJ2-3 provide the parts outside the CDR3, is DGGITQSPKYLFRKEGQNVTLSCEQNLNHDAMYWYRQDPGQGLRLIYYSQIVNDFQKGDIAEGYSVSREKKESFPLTVTSAQKNPTAFYLCASTSVGVAGDTQYFGPGTRLTVL.

About this clone: This sample also contains other DNA sequences that code for the same CDR3. The chain links TRBV18 to TRBJ2-1, with 8 bases aligning to TRBD1. The germline V gene encodes CDR1 KGHSH and CDR2 LQKENI. The J segment lost 5 bases and the V segment lost 0 bases, leaving 3 bases of the junction unmatched. The CDR3 covers 15 residues. The CDR3 protein is CASSPPGTGNNEQFF. In DNA form, the CDR3 reads TGTGCCAGCTCACCACCGGGGACAGGAAACAATGAGCAGTTCTTC.

This CDR3 is CASSHLQPQHF. CDR3 coding DNA: TGTGCCAGCAGCCACCTCCAGCCCCAGCATTTT. This chain uses TRBV7-4 with TRBJ1-5, with unresolved D. CDR1 and CDR2 (germline): SGHVT, SQSDAQ. This CDR3 has 11 amino acids. Trimming removed 5 bases from V and 7 bases from J, with 6 bases in between.

The table lists this clone with a count of one. The rearrangement links TRBV28 to TRBJ1-5; no clear D gene. Germline V gene sequence: CDR1 MDHEN, CDR2 SYDVKM. The CDR3 has 15 amino acids. V was trimmed by 2 bases and J by 4 bases, leaving 12 bases between them. The CDR3 region has the DNA TGTGCCAGCAGTTTAAGGGCCGGGAGAAATCAGCCCCAGCATTTT. Amino acid sequence: CASSLRAGRNQPQHF.

This chain joins TRBV11-2 and TRBJ1-1; the D gene is possibly TRBD1 (5 bases). The CDR3 has 13 amino acids. Per germline, CDR1 SGHAT and CDR2 FQNNGV. V lost 5 bases and J 2 bases, leaving 9 bases between the germline ends. CDR3 DNA sequence: TGTGCCAGCAGCGAGGGGTACAACACTGAAGCTTTCTTT. Translation gives CASSEGYNTEAFF.

The chain recombines TRBV11-3 with TRBJ2-5; 7 bases fit TRBD1. In germline, CDR1 is SGHNT, CDR2 YENEEA. CDR3 length equals 17 residues. With V trimmed by 5 bases and J by 2 bases, 14 bases remained unmatched. The CDR3 protein is CASSLGGWGQPQETQYF. The CDR3 DNA reads as TGTGCCAGCAGCCTAGGGGGCTGGGGACAGCCTCAAGAGACCCAGTACTTC.

The chain combines TRBV24-1 with TRBJ2-1; the D call may be TRBD1 or TRBD2 (5 bases each). CDR1 KGHDR and CDR2 SFDVKD come from the germline V gene. Trimming removed 5 bases at V and 5 bases at J, with 9 bases between. This CDR3 is built from 13 residues. In nucleotides, the CDR3 is TGTGCCACCAGTGGAGGGGTGGACAATGAGCAGTTCTTC. This sequence encodes CATSGGVDNEQFF.

The chain links TRBV29-1 to TRBJ1-1; TRBD1 agrees at 7 bases. CDR1 is SQVTM, CDR2 ANQGSEA, per germline. The V and J ends lost 4 bases and 7 bases, in that order; junction bases with no gene match: 9. This CDR3 is 13 amino acids long. DNA for the CDR3: TGCAGCGTTGCCCCAGGGACAGACCGTGAAGCTTTCTTT. Translation gives CSVAPGTDREAFF.

The V gene is TRBV5-4, the J gene TRBJ1-6, with a weak D call TRBD1 (6 bases). This CDR3 is built from 15 residues. Deletions cut 0 bases from V and 9 bases from J, with 13 bases between. Germline V gene sequence: CDR1 SGHNT, CDR2 YYREEE (reference sequence). The DNA for the CDR3 is TGTGCCAGCAGCTTGGAGGGGGTTAATGGTTCACCCCTCCACTTT. Residues: CASSLEGVNGSPLHF.

The chain is built from TRBV18 and TRBJ1-2; D not certain. CDR3 length: 14 amino acids. V shed 0 bases and J shed 4 bases, with 9 bases lying between them. Germline V CDR1 and CDR2: KGHSH, LQKENI. The CDR3 reads CASSPPVSGYGYTF. The CDR3 DNA follows: TGTGCCAGCTCACCACCAGTCAGCGGCTATGGCTACACCTTC.

The chain is built from TRBV4-3 and TRBJ2-2; perhaps TRBD2 as D (6 bases). The length of the CDR3 is 15 residues. Germline V gene lookup returns CDR1 LGHNA and CDR2 YSLEER. V was clipped by 2 bases and J by 9 bases, with 16 bases between them. CDR3 in amino acids: CASSQILGGNRELFF. The DNA of the CDR3 is TGCGCCAGCAGCCAAATACTAGGAGGGAACAGGGAGCTGTTTTTT.

This chain connects TRBV5-1 to TRBJ1-2, with 7 nucleotides matching TRBD1. The V and J ends lost 9 bases and 5 bases, in that order; junction bases with no gene match: 13. CDR3 length equals 14 residues. Germline assignment: CDR1 SGHRS and CDR2 YFSETQ. The CDR3 nucleotides read TGCGCCACCCGACAGGGATGGGGGGGATATGGCTACACCTTC. It codes for CATRQGWGGYGYTF. The full variable domain, its missing parts supplied by reference TRBV5-1 and TRBJ1-2, is KAGVTQTPRYLIKTRGQQVTLSCSPISGHRSVSWYQQTPGQGLQFLFEYFSETQRNKGNFPGRFSGRQFSNSRSEMNVSTLELGDSALYLCATRQGWGGYGYTFGSGTRLTVV.

The CDR3 loop is CASSGGGSETEAFF. For the CDR3, the DNA is TGCGCCAGCAGCGGGGGAGGTTCAGAGACTGAAGCTTTCTTT. This chain joins TRBV5-1 and TRBJ1-1; D might be TRBD1 (5 bases). V shed 4 bases and J shed 5 bases, with 15 bases lying between them. The CDR3 is 14 amino acids. The germline gives CDR1 SGHRS, CDR2 YFSETQ. Looking up the rest from reference TRBV5-1 and TRBJ1-1 gives the full variable domain: KAGVTQTPRYLIKTRGQQVTLSCSPISGHRSVSWYQQTPGQGLQFLFEYFSETQRNKGNFPGRFSGRQFSNSRSEMNVSTLELGDSALYLCASSGGGSETEAFFGQGTRLTVV.